This T cell receptor beta chain derives from a study of blood T cell repertoires in COVID-19. Overall study: PBMCs, B-cell-depleted T cells, or T cells were the source of the cDNA or gDNA that made up the material.

TCRdb's table, derived via immunoSEQ multiplex PCR, lists solely in-frame clones and lacks some. The sample lists about 280,000 clones, less than 95% occurring once. Adults between about 18 and 95 years of age took part from more than 20 US areas. Participants had their cohort set by participant-reported clinical history. Within 2 weeks of study entry, exposed participants had contacted a PCR-confirmed or clinician-diagnosed COVID-19 case. Germline-derived CDR1 and CDR2 are LGHDT and YNNKEL (reference sequence). With 3 bases removed from V and 12 bases from J, the gap between germline ends came to 18 bases. The CDR3 is made up of 13 amino acids.

This receptor was obtained from a man aged 40-49 years who had been exposed to COVID-19. The rearrangement links TRBV3-1 (or the pseudogene TRBV3-2) to TRBJ2-7, with D possibly TRBD2 on 5 matching bases. Sequenced sample: PBMCs or T cells enriched from blood (not recorded which). This chain's CDR3 is CASSHASGIVRYF. The CDR3 DNA reads as TGTGCCAGCAGCCACGCATCCGGGATTGTCCGGTACTTC.